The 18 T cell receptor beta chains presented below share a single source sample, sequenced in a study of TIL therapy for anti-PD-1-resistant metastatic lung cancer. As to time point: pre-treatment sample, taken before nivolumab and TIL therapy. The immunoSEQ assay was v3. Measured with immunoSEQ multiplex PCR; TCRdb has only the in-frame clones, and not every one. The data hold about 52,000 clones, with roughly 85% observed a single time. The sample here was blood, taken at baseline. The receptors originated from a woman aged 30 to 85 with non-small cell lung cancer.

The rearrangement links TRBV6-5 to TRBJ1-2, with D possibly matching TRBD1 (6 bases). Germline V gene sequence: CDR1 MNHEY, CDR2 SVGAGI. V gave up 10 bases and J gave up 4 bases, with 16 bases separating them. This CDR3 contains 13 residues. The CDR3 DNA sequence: TGTGCCACAAGACAGGCAGGGTTCTATGGCTACACCTTC. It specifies CATRQAGFYGYTF.

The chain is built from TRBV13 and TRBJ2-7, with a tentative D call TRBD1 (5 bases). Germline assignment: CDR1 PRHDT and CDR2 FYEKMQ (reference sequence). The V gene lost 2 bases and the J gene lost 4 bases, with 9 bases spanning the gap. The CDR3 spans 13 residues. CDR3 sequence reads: CASSLNQGYEQYF. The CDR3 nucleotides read TGTGCCAGCAGCTTAAACCAGGGATACGAGCAGTACTTC.

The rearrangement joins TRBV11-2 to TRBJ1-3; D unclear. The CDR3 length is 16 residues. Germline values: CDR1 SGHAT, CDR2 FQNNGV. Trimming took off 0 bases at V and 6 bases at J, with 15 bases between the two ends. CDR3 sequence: CASSLEDAYRANTIYF. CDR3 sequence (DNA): TGTGCCAGCAGCTTAGAAGATGCTTACCGGGCAAACACCATATATTTT. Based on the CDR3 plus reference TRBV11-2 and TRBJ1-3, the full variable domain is EAGVAQSPRYKIIEKRQSVAFWCNPISGHATLYWYQQILGQGPKLLIQFQNNGVVDDSQLPKDRFSAERLKGVDSTLKIQPAKLEDSAVYLCASSLEDAYRANTIYFGEGSWLTVV.

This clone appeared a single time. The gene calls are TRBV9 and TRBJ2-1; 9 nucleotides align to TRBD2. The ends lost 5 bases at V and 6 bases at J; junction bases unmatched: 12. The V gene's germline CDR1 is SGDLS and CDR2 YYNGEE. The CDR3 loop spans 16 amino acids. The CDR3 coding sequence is TGTGCCAGCAGTTTAGTAGCGGGAGTGCTTATCAATGAGCAGTTCTTC. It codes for CASSLVAGVLINEQFF.

The CDR3, as DNA: TGTGCCAGCAGCCCCCTCTCCGGGACACACTACGAGCAGTACTTC. Its translation is CASSPLSGTHYEQYF. This sequence joins TRBV11-2 and TRBJ2-7; TRBD1 might be the D (6 bases). Germline CDR1 reads SGHAT; CDR2 reads FQNNGV. The ends were cut back, 5 bases at V and 3 bases at J, with 17 bases in the middle. This CDR3 has 15 amino acids.

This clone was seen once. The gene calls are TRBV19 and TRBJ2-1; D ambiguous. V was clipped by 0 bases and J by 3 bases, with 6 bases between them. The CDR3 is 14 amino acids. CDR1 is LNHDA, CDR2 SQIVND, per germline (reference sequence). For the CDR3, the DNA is TGTGCCAGTAGTATAGATGCCGGCTACAATGAGCAGTTCTTC. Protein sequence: CASSIDAGYNEQFF.

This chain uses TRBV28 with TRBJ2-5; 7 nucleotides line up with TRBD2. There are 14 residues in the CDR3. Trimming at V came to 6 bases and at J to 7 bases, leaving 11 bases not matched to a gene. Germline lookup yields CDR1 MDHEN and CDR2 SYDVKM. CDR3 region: CASSPSRRGGTQYF. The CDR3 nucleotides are TGTGCCAGCAGCCCCTCCCGCCGCGGGGGGACCCAGTACTTC.

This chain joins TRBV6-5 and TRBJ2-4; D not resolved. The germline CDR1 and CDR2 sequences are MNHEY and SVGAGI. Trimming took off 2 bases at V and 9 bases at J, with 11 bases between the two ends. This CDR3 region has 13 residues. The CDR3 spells CASSYDPVGIQYF. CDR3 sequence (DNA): TGTGCCAGCAGTTACGACCCAGTGGGCATTCAGTACTTC.

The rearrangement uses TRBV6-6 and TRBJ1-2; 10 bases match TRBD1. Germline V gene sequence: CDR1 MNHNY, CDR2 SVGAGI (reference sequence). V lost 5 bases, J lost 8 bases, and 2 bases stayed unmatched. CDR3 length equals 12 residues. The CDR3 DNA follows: TGTGCCAGCAGTAGGACAGGGGGAGGCTACACCTTC. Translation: CASSRTGGGYTF.

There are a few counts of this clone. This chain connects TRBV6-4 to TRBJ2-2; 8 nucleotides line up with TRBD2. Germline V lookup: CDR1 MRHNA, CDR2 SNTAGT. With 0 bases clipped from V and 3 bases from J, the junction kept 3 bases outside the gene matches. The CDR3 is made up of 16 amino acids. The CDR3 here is CASSDSSGGDTGELFF. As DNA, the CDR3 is TGTGCCAGCAGTGACTCGAGCGGGGGTGACACCGGGGAGCTGTTTTTT.

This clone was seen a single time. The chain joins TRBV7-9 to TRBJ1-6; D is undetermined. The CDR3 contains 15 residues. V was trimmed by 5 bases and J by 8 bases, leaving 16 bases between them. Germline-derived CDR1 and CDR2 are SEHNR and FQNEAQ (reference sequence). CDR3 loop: CASSVRPDLDSPLHF. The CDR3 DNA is TGTGCCAGCAGCGTTAGACCGGACCTGGATTCACCCCTCCACTTT.

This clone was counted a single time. CDR3 in DNA: TGTGCCAGCAGCCTAGTCGGGGCCCCGACCGGGGAGCTGTTTTTT. Amino acid sequence: CASSLVGAPTGELFF. V is TRBV7-2 and J is TRBJ2-2; TRBD1 or TRBD2 may be the D gene (5 bases each). CDR1 and CDR2 (germline): SGHTA, FQGNSA. The CDR3 sequence is 15 residues long. V was pared by 5 bases and J by 5 bases, with 15 bases between.

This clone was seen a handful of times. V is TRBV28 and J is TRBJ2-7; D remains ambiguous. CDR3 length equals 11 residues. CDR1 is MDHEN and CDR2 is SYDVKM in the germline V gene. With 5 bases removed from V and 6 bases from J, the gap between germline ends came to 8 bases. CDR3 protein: CASSRMSEQYF. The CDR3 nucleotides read TGTGCCAGCAGTCGAATGTCCGAGCAGTACTTC.

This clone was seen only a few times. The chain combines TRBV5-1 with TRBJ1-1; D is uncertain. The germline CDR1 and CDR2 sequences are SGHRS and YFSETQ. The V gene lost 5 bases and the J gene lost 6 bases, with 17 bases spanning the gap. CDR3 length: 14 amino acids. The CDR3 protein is CASSLQREPAEAFF. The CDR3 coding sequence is TGCGCCAGCAGTCTACAGAGGGAACCCGCTGAAGCTTTCTTT.

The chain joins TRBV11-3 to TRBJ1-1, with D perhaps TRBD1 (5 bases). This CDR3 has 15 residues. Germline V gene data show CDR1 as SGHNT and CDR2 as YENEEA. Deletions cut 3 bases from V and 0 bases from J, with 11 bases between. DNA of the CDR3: TGTGCCAGCAGCTTCTACAGGACGATGAACACTGAAGCTTTCTTT. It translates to CASSFYRTMNTEAFF.

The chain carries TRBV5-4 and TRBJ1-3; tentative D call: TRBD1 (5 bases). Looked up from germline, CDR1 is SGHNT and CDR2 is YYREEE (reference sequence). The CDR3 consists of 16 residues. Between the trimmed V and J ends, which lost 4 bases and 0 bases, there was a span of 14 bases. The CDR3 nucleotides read TGTGCCAGCAGCAACTCGGGACGGATCTCTGGAAACACCATATATTTT. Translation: CASSNSGRISGNTIYF.

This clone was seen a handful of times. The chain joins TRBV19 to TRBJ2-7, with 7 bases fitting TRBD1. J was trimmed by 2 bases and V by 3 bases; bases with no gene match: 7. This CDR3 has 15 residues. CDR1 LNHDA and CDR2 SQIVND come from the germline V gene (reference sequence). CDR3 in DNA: TGTGCCAGTAGTATTGAGGGGGCCCAGCCCTACGAGCAGTACTTC. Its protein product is CASSIEGAQPYEQYF.

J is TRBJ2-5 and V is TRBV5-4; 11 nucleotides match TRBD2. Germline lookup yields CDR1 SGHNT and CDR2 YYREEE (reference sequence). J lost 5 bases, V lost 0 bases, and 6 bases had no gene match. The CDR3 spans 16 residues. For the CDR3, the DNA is TGTGCCAGCAGCTTGGAGCTAGCGGGGGGTAGTGAGACCCAGTACTTC. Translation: CASSLELAGGSETQYF.